The entry below describes one TCR beta chain. The source of the sample is a study of cytomegalovirus exposure and HLA in healthy donors. CDR1 is SGHVS, CDR2 FQNEAQ, per germline. The CDR3 totals 16 residues. V lost 1 base to trimming and J lost 5 bases, with 16 bases between them. Primers included in the PCR were 60 Vbeta and 13 Jbeta primers. Profiling relied on immunoSEQ multiplex PCR, and the TCRdb table lists in-frame clones only, not all of them. The table shows around 180,000 clones, with more than 80% occurring only once. The specimen sequenced was PBMCs. The chain uses TRBV7-8 and TRBJ2-3; tentatively, D is TRBD2 (6 bases). This TCR derives from a male donor in good health and CMV-seronegative. This chain's CDR3 is CASSLGTGVAIDTQYF. The CDR3 bases are TGTGCCAGCAGCTTAGGGACGGGAGTAGCGATAGATACGCAGTATTTT.